These 23 T cell receptor beta chains share one sample of origin, sequenced in a study of OX40 agonist ivuxolimab in advanced cancers. Library prep was done by the immunoSEQ multiplex PCR assay. Imported from immuneACCESS, the table was reduced by TCRdb to in-frame sequences with V and J called. These copies leave out some clones; in studies compared against another copy, an unresolved V gene accounts for under half, and the cause of the remainder is not known. Recorded for this sample are 75,000 to 100,000 clones; under 90% of them occurred a single time. Less than 6% of the sample lies in the top ten. Source: CD4+ or CD8+ T cells sorted from blood, taken in a trial of the OX40 agonist ivuxolimab. These receptor sequences come from an adult with an advanced solid tumor such as melanoma, head and neck, liver or kidney cancer.

CDR3 DNA sequence: TGCGCCAGCAGCTCGGCAGGGGGAAATTATGGCTACACCTTC. It encodes CASSSAGGNYGYTF. This chain joins TRBV5-1 and TRBJ1-2; TRBD1 matches at 7 bases. CDR3 length: 14 residues. J was trimmed by 5 bases and V by 3 bases; bases with no gene match: 7. Germline loops: CDR1 SGHRS, CDR2 YFSETQ. Filled out from reference TRBV5-1 and TRBJ1-2, the complete variable domain reads KAGVTQTPRYLIKTRGQQVTLSCSPISGHRSVSWYQQTPGQGLQFLFEYFSETQRNKGNFPGRFSGRQFSNSRSEMNVSTLELGDSALYLCASSSAGGNYGYTFGSGTRLTVV.

The V and J genes are TRBV6-5 and TRBJ2-7; maybe TRBD2 (5 bases). V lost 6 bases, J lost 3 bases, and 12 bases lay in between. The V gene's germline CDR1 is MNHEY and CDR2 SVGAGI. CDR3 length: 13 residues. CDR3 loop: CASSPRRNYEQYF. The DNA for the CDR3 is TGTGCCAGCAGCCCTCGGAGGAACTACGAGCAGTACTTC.

The chain carries TRBV6-6 and TRBJ2-7; D is perhaps TRBD2 (7 bases). Germline V CDR1 and CDR2: MNHNY, SVGAGI (reference sequence). CDR3 size: 14 residues. Deletions cut 5 bases from V and 4 bases from J, with 15 bases between. CDR3 coding DNA: TGTGCCAGCAGTCAGCAGGGAGGGGGTTACGAGCAGTACTTC. Translating it yields CASSQQGGGYEQYF.

The chain links TRBV5-1 to TRBJ1-1, with D unresolved. Trimming left V 2 bases short and J 0 bases short, with 17 bases between. The CDR3 loop spans 17 amino acids. CDR1 is SGHRS, CDR2 YFSETQ, per germline. CDR3 bases: TGCGCCAGCAGCTTTAATCGGGGTGGTGGGATGAACACTGAAGCTTTCTTT. Amino acids: CASSFNRGGGMNTEAFF.

The genes are TRBV4-3 and TRBJ2-7; D possibly corresponds to TRBD1 (5 bases). Deletions cut 1 base from V and 0 bases from J, with 13 bases between. Germline CDR1 LGHNA, CDR2 YSLEER. The CDR3 runs 16 residues. The CDR3 sequence: CASSQGPTGFSYEQYF. In DNA form, the CDR3 reads TGCGCCAGCAGCCAAGGGCCAACAGGATTCTCCTACGAGCAGTACTTC.

This clone has just one count. This rearrangement joins TRBV9 to TRBJ2-5; D not certain. Between the trimmed V and J ends, which lost 6 bases and 1 base, there was a span of 16 bases. The germline CDR1 and CDR2 sequences are SGDLS and YYNGEE. This CDR3 contains 15 residues. Here the CDR3 reads CASTVPSKSQETQYF. CDR3 sequence (DNA): TGTGCCAGCACCGTCCCAAGCAAATCCCAAGAGACCCAGTACTTC.

The rearrangement links TRBV7-2 to TRBJ1-6, with 9 bases that match TRBD1. Trimming at V came to 2 bases and at J to 6 bases, leaving 11 bases not matched to a gene. Germline V gene sequence: CDR1 SGHTA, CDR2 FQGNSA. The length of the CDR3 is 18 residues. The CDR3 sequence: CASSLQQQGAVGNSPLHF. CDR3 DNA: TGTGCCAGCAGCTTACAGCAACAGGGGGCGGTGGGTAATTCACCCCTCCACTTT.

Concerning this clone itself: One end of the junction is discordant with germline, which a read error may explain. The chain is built from TRBV2 and TRBJ2-2; TRBD2 might be the D (7 bases). CDR3 length equals 16 residues. Germline V CDR1 and CDR2: SNHLY, FYNNEI. CDR3 in amino acids: CASSGHLLANTEELFF. CDR3 bases: TGTGCCAGCTCGGGACACCTACTAGCGAACACCGAGGAGCTGTTTTTT.

The chain has TRBV11-2 and TRBJ2-7; 8 bases are shared with TRBD1. The germline gives CDR1 SGHAT, CDR2 FQNNGV. The junction had 5 bases not matched to a gene; V was cut back by 1 base and J by 0 bases. This CDR3 spans 16 amino acids. CDR3 region: CASSLATGEDSYEQYF. DNA of the CDR3: TGTGCCAGCAGCTTAGCGACAGGGGAGGACTCCTACGAGCAGTACTTC.

In this sample, this clone turned up once. The chain couples TRBV7-9 to TRBJ2-3; 7 positions agree with TRBD2. The germline gives CDR1 SEHNR, CDR2 FQNEAQ (reference sequence). Germline trimming cut 6 bases from V and 2 bases from J; bases unmatched to any gene: 8. The CDR3 covers 15 residues. This CDR3 reads CASRGGVLVTDTQYF. The CDR3, as DNA: TGTGCCAGCAGGGGAGGGGTGTTAGTCACAGATACGCAGTATTTT.

Here the CDR3 DNA reads TGTGCCAGCAGCTTAGATGGGGACAGGGTTCGGAATGAGCAGTTCTTC. This codes for CASSLDGDRVRNEQFF. V is TRBV11-2 and J is TRBJ2-1; 9 nucleotides agree with TRBD1. J lost 7 bases, V lost 0 bases, and 7 bases had no gene match. Germline CDR1 and CDR2: SGHAT and FQNNGV. The CDR3 is made up of 16 amino acids.

This clone occurred once. The V gene is TRBV18, the J gene TRBJ2-5; TRBD1 might be the D (6 bases). Germline V gives CDR1 KGHSH, CDR2 LQKENI. Trimming took off 3 bases at V and 1 base at J, with 15 bases between the two ends. The CDR3 totals 16 residues. DNA for the CDR3: TGTGCCAGCTCACCTAACCGGGACAATGCCCAAGAGACCCAGTACTTC. Protein sequence: CASSPNRDNAQETQYF.

The chain carries TRBV19 and TRBJ2-3; 7 bases are shared with TRBD1. The CDR3 contains 15 residues. After removal of 5 bases from V and 2 bases from J, the junction contained 7 bases not matched to a gene. Germline CDR1 is LNHDA and CDR2 is SQIVND (reference sequence). The CDR3 reads CASSVPGTATDTQYF. Written as DNA, the CDR3 is TGTGCCAGTAGTGTCCCCGGGACAGCCACAGATACGCAGTATTTT.

The chain couples TRBV7-2 to TRBJ1-2; D ambiguous. V shed 3 bases and J shed 7 bases, with 9 bases lying between them. CDR3 length: 12 residues. Germline V gene lookup returns CDR1 SGHTA and CDR2 FQGNSA. The CDR3 coding sequence is TGTGCCAGCAGCTTCGGTTTGGCTGGCTACACCTTC. This gives the protein CASSFGLAGYTF. Based on the CDR3 plus reference TRBV7-2 and TRBJ1-2, the full variable domain is GAGVSQSPSNKVTEKGKDVELRCDPISGHTALYWYRQSLGQGLEFLIYFQGNSAPDKSGLPSDRFSAERTGGSVSTLTIQRTQQEDSAVYLCASSFGLAGYTFGSGTRLTVV.

With respect to this clone: Other DNA sequences in this specimen translate into the identical CDR3. The V gene is TRBV5-1, the J gene TRBJ2-5; D ambiguous. The germline V gene encodes CDR1 SGHRS and CDR2 YFSETQ. Trimming removed 0 bases from V and 5 bases from J, with 5 bases in between. The CDR3 is 12 amino acids. The CDR3 DNA is TGCGCCAGCAGCTTGGCTGGGGAGACCCAGTACTTC. It encodes CASSLAGETQYF.

V is TRBV4-2 and J is TRBJ1-5; 8 nucleotides align to TRBD1. The CDR3 runs to 19 residues. Germline V gene sequence: CDR1 LGHNA, CDR2 YNFKEQ. The junction had 15 bases not matched to a gene; V was cut back by 0 bases and J by 5 bases. CDR3 DNA: TGTGCCAGCAGCCAAGACCCCGACAGGGGCCGACCTGAGCATCAGCCCCAGCATTTT. Its protein is CASSQDPDRGRPEHQPQHF.

This clone has a single count. The chain employs TRBV6-5 and TRBJ2-6; unclear D gene. There are 14 residues in the CDR3. Trimming left V 6 bases short and J 4 bases short, with 10 bases between. Per the germline V gene, CDR1 is MNHEY and CDR2 is SVGAGI. The CDR3 DNA sequence: TGTGCCAGCAGCCCCCTCTTGGGGGCCAACGTCCTGACTTTC. Protein sequence: CASSPLLGANVLTF.

The chain employs TRBV7-8 and TRBJ2-5; 8 positions agree with TRBD2. The V gene's germline CDR1 is SGHVS and CDR2 FQNEAQ. V trimming: 5 bases; J trimming: 5 bases; junction bases outside the gene matches: 7. The CDR3 extends over 14 amino acids. CDR3 sequence reads: CASSPWTSSETQYF. For the CDR3, the DNA is TGTGCCAGCAGCCCCTGGACTAGCTCGGAGACCCAGTACTTC.

The V gene is TRBV12-2, the J gene TRBJ2-7; the table's D call, TRBD1, has no DNA check behind it. TRBV12-2 is flagged as a pseudogene. The length of the CDR3 is 19 residues. CDR3 protein: CASRLTGNNREDGSYEQYF. The CDR3 region has the DNA TGTGCAAGTCGATTAACGGGCAACAACAGGGAAGATGGGTCCTACGAGCAGTACTTC.

V is TRBV5-4 and J is TRBJ1-2, with D perhaps TRBD1 (5 bases). The germline CDR1 and CDR2 sequences are SGHNT and YYREEE (reference sequence). V was pared by 0 bases and J by 8 bases, with 11 bases between. The CDR3 runs to 13 residues. CDR3 protein: CASSLGGESGYTF. CDR3 bases: TGTGCCAGCAGCTTGGGAGGGGAGTCCGGCTACACCTTC.

The V gene is TRBV14, the J gene TRBJ2-7; 7 bases line up with TRBD2. The CDR3 contains 16 residues. Looked up from germline, CDR1 is SGHDN and CDR2 is FVKESK. V was pared by 1 base and J by 1 base, with 7 bases of the junction left unmatched. CDR3 in amino acids: CASSQALRGRSYEQYF. The DNA for the CDR3 is TGTGCCAGCAGCCAAGCGCTGCGGGGGAGGTCCTACGAGCAGTACTTC.

The rearrangement uses TRBV4-1 and TRBJ2-3; D remains unclear. Deletions cut 0 bases from V and 1 base from J, with 11 bases between. Germline CDR1 and CDR2: MGHRA and YSYEKL. The CDR3 runs 16 residues. The CDR3 here is CASSQDLALRTDTQYF. The CDR3 DNA sequence: TGCGCCAGCAGCCAAGATTTGGCCTTGCGCACAGATACGCAGTATTTT.

The chain joins TRBV29-1 to TRBJ2-1, with 7 nucleotides matching TRBD1. This CDR3 region has 14 residues. V lost 5 bases and J lost 0; bases outside the gene matches: 4. Germline V CDR1 and CDR2: SQVTM, ANQGSEA. The CDR3 coding sequence is TGCAGCGTTAGGGGGCTGAGCTCCTACAATGAGCAGTTCTTC. This encodes CSVRGLSSYNEQFF.